These 2 T cell receptor beta chains were sequenced from one sample in a study of beta chain features in type 1 diabetes. Study observations and caveats: All four CD4+ subsets from Type 1 diabetes patients carried moderately but significantly shorter TCRB CDR3s.

As every portion of the isolated RNA was reverse transcribed, the sequencing read expressed TCRB transcripts. Repertoires were generated with immunoSEQ multiplex PCR, while TCRdb's copy carries only in-frame clones and drops some. This sample has roughly 300,000 clones, with roughly an eighth found just once. These receptors' antigens are unknown. The source material was naive CD4+ T cells from blood. The receptors originated from a man aged 25 to 45 with type 1 diabetes.

This clone appeared a few times. A junction end diverges from the germline sequence, so it may reflect a read error. The chain recombines TRBV7-7 with TRBJ2-5, with 8 bases lining up with TRBD2. CDR3 length: 15 amino acids. The germline gives CDR1 SSHAT, CDR2 FNYEAQ (reference sequence). The CDR3 loop is CASSLSGLAGETQYF. The CDR3 coding sequence is TGTGCTAGCAGCTTATCAGGACTAGCTGGGGAGACCCAGTACTTC.

This clone was picked up a small number of times. V and J are TRBV10-3 and TRBJ2-3; 12 bases map to TRBD2. The CDR3 contains 15 residues. Losses at the gene ends were 4 bases for V and 1 base for J; bases not matched to a gene: 0. Germline V gives CDR1 ENHRY, CDR2 SYGVKD. CDR3 sequence: CAISGLAGGTDTQYF. The CDR3 region has the DNA TGTGCCATCAGTGGACTAGCGGGAGGCACAGATACGCAGTATTTT.